Listed below are T cell receptor beta chains from one sample, sequenced in a study of T cell repertoires in cytomegalovirus infection. No cognate antigen is known for these TCRs. TCRdb called the reads again in MiXCR, with one record for every CDR3 protein. The table has around 570,000 distinct CDR3 sequences, under 45% seen once; the top ten hold around 50%. Sequencing was performed on cultured PBMCs, taken from culture after CMV antigen stimulation. These receptor sequences come from a human donor in good health (CMV status not recorded). Some clones in this sample may be carry-over from other donors' samples. The CDR3 runs from the conserved cysteine through the conserved F or W. A D gene is named only where the DNA matches it firmly. Some rows mark clone size as missing; the rest say once, few, many or name a class of expanded clone.

V gene: TRBV2; J gene: TRBJ2-3; CDR3 length: 15; D gene: TRBD1; clone size: NA; CDR3 protein: CATRREGAGTDTQYF; CDR3 DNA: TGTGCCACGCGGAGAGAGGGGGCAGGCACAGATACGCAGTATTTT
V gene: TRBV7-2; J gene: TRBJ1-4; CDR3 length: 15; D gene: TRBD1; clone size: few; CDR3 protein: CASSWTGATNEKLFF; CDR3 DNA: TGTGCCAGCAGCTGGACAGGTGCAACTAATGAAAAACTGTTTTTT
V gene: TRBV7-2; J gene: TRBJ2-6; CDR3 length: 15; D gene: NA; clone size: NA; CDR3 protein: CASSLSSPGANVLTF; CDR3 DNA: TGTGCCAGCAGCTTATCTAGCCCTGGGGCCAACGTCCTGACTTTC
V gene: TRBV7-2; J gene: TRBJ1-2; CDR3 length: 16; D gene: NA; clone size: NA; CDR3 protein: CASSLAPPGVVGGYTF; CDR3 DNA: TGTGCCAGCAGCTTAGCCCCACCGGGAGTAGTGGGGGGCTACACCTTC
V gene: TRBV7-6; J gene: TRBJ2-2; CDR3 length: 14; D gene: NA; clone size: few; CDR3 protein: CASSPQADTGELFF; CDR3 DNA: TGTGCCAGCAGCCCCCAGGCGGACACCGGGGAGCTGTTTTTT
V gene: TRBV6-5; J gene: TRBJ2-2; CDR3 length: 17; D gene: TRBD1; clone size: few; CDR3 protein: CASSPISGQTNTGELFF; CDR3 DNA: TGTGCCAGCAGTCCCATATCGGGACAGACGAACACCGGGGAGCTGTTTTTT
V gene: TRBV5-4; J gene: TRBJ2-3; CDR3 length: 16; D gene: NA; clone size: NA; CDR3 protein: CASSLGGPHSTDTQYF; CDR3 DNA: TGTGCCAGCAGCTTGGGGGGCCCCCATAGCACAGATACGCAGTATTTT
V gene: TRBV11-2; J gene: TRBJ2-2; CDR3 length: 17; D gene: NA; clone size: NA; CDR3 protein: CASSSIQDPQRAGELFF; CDR3 DNA: TGTGCCAGCAGCTCCATACAAGACCCCCAGAGGGCCGGGGAGCTGTTTTTT
V gene: TRBV11-3; J gene: TRBJ2-7; CDR3 length: 14; D gene: NA; clone size: NA; CDR3 protein: CASSLAVQGHEQYF; CDR3 DNA: TGTGCCAGCAGCTTAGCGGTTCAGGGGCACGAGCAGTACTTC
V gene: TRBV5-6; J gene: TRBJ1-1; CDR3 length: 13; D gene: NA; clone size: NA; CDR3 protein: CASSFFMNTEAFF; CDR3 DNA: TGTGCCAGCAGCTTTTTCATGAACACTGAAGCTTTCTTT
V gene: TRBV7-2; J gene: TRBJ1-2; CDR3 length: 15; D gene: TRBD1; clone size: NA; CDR3 protein: CASSLVTGGSYGYTF; CDR3 DNA: TGTGCCAGCAGCTTAGTTACAGGGGGATCCTATGGCTACACCTTC
V gene: TRBV7-2; J gene: TRBJ2-5; CDR3 length: 14; D gene: NA; clone size: NA; CDR3 protein: CASSWKRAQETQYF; CDR3 DNA: TGTGCCAGCAGCTGGAAGCGAGCACAAGAGACCCAGTACTTC
V gene: TRBV7-9; J gene: TRBJ2-7; CDR3 length: 14; D gene: TRBD1; clone size: once; CDR3 protein: CASSTYRGRGEQYF; CDR3 DNA: TGTGCCAGCAGCACATACAGGGGGCGAGGAGAGCAGTACTTC
V gene: TRBV7-2; J gene: TRBJ2-1; CDR3 length: 15; D gene: TRBD2; clone size: NA; CDR3 protein: CASSIGGSGTSEQFF; CDR3 DNA: TGTGCCAGCAGCATAGGGGGTAGTGGGACTAGCGAGCAGTTCTTC
V gene: TRBV7-8; J gene: TRBJ1-5; CDR3 length: 16; D gene: NA; clone size: few; CDR3 protein: CASSLADRIGAQPQHF; CDR3 DNA: TGTGCCAGCAGCTTAGCAGACAGGATAGGCGCTCAGCCCCAGCATTTT
V gene: TRBV5-6; J gene: TRBJ2-3; CDR3 length: 17; D gene: TRBD1; clone size: NA; CDR3 protein: CASSPLPGTGSTDTQYF; CDR3 DNA: TGTGCCAGCAGCCCCCTCCCAGGGACAGGGAGCACAGATACGCAGTATTTT
V gene: TRBV4-1; J gene: TRBJ2-3; CDR3 length: 16; D gene: NA; clone size: NA; CDR3 protein: CASSQVTATSTDTQYF; CDR3 DNA: TGCGCCAGCAGCCAAGTAACGGCGACTAGCACAGATACGCAGTATTTT
V gene: TRBV19; J gene: TRBJ1-1; CDR3 length: 13; D gene: NA; clone size: NA; CDR3 protein: CASTYAGFVEAFF; CDR3 DNA: TGTGCCAGTACTTACGCTGGTTTTGTTGAAGCTTTCTTT
V gene: TRBV6-1; J gene: TRBJ1-2; CDR3 length: 17; D gene: NA; clone size: few; CDR3 protein: CASSEKGQGSYNYGYTF; CDR3 DNA: TGTGCCAGCAGTGAAAAGGGCCAGGGTAGTTATAACTATGGCTACACCTTC
V gene: TRBV7-6; J gene: TRBJ1-1; CDR3 length: 15; D gene: TRBD1; clone size: NA; CDR3 protein: CASSFPGQGMSEAFF; CDR3 DNA: TGTGCCAGCAGCTTCCCGGGACAGGGTATGAGTGAAGCTTTCTTT
V gene: TRBV7-4; J gene: TRBJ1-5; CDR3 length: 17; D gene: TRBD1; clone size: once; CDR3 protein: CASSWTGRGNSNQPQHF; CDR3 DNA: TGTGCCAGCAGCTGGACAGGGAGAGGAAATAGCAATCAGCCCCAGCATTTT
V gene: TRBV7-2; J gene: TRBJ2-7; CDR3 length: 16; D gene: NA; clone size: many; CDR3 protein: CASSFRESRVSYEQYF; CDR3 DNA: TGTGCCAGCAGCTTCCGGGAGTCCAGGGTCTCCTACGAGCAGTACTTC
V gene: TRBV19; J gene: TRBJ1-5; CDR3 length: 14; D gene: NA; clone size: NA; CDR3 protein: CASSPGTAPRPQHF; CDR3 DNA: TGTGCCAGTAGTCCGGGGACCGCTCCTCGGCCCCAGCATTTT
V gene: TRBV12-3/TRBV12-4; J gene: TRBJ2-7; CDR3 length: 15; D gene: NA; clone size: NA; CDR3 protein: CASSPRGYGSYEQYF; CDR3 DNA: TGTGCCAGCAGCCCCCGAGGATACGGCAGCTACGAGCAGTACTTC
V gene: TRBV19; J gene: TRBJ1-5; CDR3 length: 14; D gene: NA; clone size: NA; CDR3 protein: CASRSAMGDQPQHF; CDR3 DNA: TGTGCCAGTAGGAGCGCCATGGGGGATCAGCCCCAGCATTTT
V gene: TRBV28; J gene: TRBJ2-3; CDR3 length: 17; D gene: NA; clone size: NA; CDR3 protein: CASSFVGGGPNTDTQYF; CDR3 DNA: TGTGCCAGCAGTTTCGTGGGCGGCGGTCCCAACACAGATACGCAGTATTTT
V gene: TRBV28; J gene: TRBJ2-7; CDR3 length: 15; D gene: NA; clone size: few; CDR3 protein: CATYAGSVSSYEQYF; CDR3 DNA: TGTGCCACATATGCCGGTAGCGTTAGCTCCTACGAGCAGTACTTC
V gene: TRBV10-3; J gene: TRBJ1-3; CDR3 length: 15; D gene: NA; clone size: NA; CDR3 protein: CAISESRGGGNTIYF; CDR3 DNA: TGTGCCATCAGTGAGTCCCGGGGTGGAGGAAACACCATATATTTT
V gene: TRBV3-1; J gene: TRBJ2-7; CDR3 length: 13; D gene: NA; clone size: NA; CDR3 protein: CASSYRDLDEQYF; CDR3 DNA: TGTGCCAGCAGCTACCGGGACCTCGACGAGCAGTACTTC
V gene: TRBV7-8; J gene: TRBJ1-3; CDR3 length: 17; D gene: NA; clone size: few; CDR3 protein: CASSLVVPGLGGNTIYF; CDR3 DNA: TGTGCCAGCAGCTTAGTCGTTCCGGGGCTAGGGGGAAACACCATATATTTT
V gene: TRBV7-2; J gene: TRBJ2-1; CDR3 length: 12; D gene: NA; clone size: few; CDR3 protein: CASSFRGAEEFF; CDR3 DNA: TGTGCCAGCAGTTTCCGGGGAGCCGAGGAGTTCTTC
V gene: TRBV7-2; J gene: TRBJ2-7; CDR3 length: 14; D gene: TRBD2; clone size: many; CDR3 protein: CASSLGGTSYEQYF; CDR3 DNA: TGTGCCAGCAGCTTAGGTGGGACTAGCTACGAGCAGTACTTC
V gene: TRBV7-2; J gene: TRBJ1-1; CDR3 length: 14; D gene: NA; clone size: few; CDR3 protein: CASSWRQVNTEAFF; CDR3 DNA: TGTGCCAGCAGCTGGAGACAGGTGAACACTGAAGCTTTCTTT
V gene: TRBV30; J gene: TRBJ2-7; CDR3 length: 12; D gene: NA; clone size: NA; CDR3 protein: CAWSLTGLEQYF; CDR3 DNA: TGTGCCTGGAGTCTTACAGGGCTCGAGCAGTACTTC
V gene: TRBV7-2; J gene: TRBJ2-5; CDR3 length: 15; D gene: TRBD2; clone size: many; CDR3 protein: CASSFGGGGQETQYF; CDR3 DNA: TGTGCCAGCAGCTTCGGCGGGGGGGGCCAAGAGACCCAGTACTTC
V gene: TRBV12-3/TRBV12-4; J gene: TRBJ2-1; CDR3 length: 18; D gene: TRBD2; clone size: NA; CDR3 protein: CASSLLTGGTSSYNEQFF; CDR3 DNA: TGTGCCAGCAGTCTACTGACGGGAGGCACGAGCTCCTACAATGAGCAGTTCTTC
V gene: TRBV6-1; J gene: TRBJ2-3; CDR3 length: 15; D gene: NA; clone size: NA; CDR3 protein: CASSEGSGRTDTQYF; CDR3 DNA: TGTGCCAGCAGCGAGGGGAGCGGCCGCACAGATACGCAGTATTTT
V gene: TRBV20-1; J gene: TRBJ2-2; CDR3 length: 14; D gene: TRBD2; clone size: NA; CDR3 protein: CSARLADNTGELFF; CDR3 DNA: TGCAGTGCTAGACTAGCGGATAACACCGGGGAGCTGTTTTTT
V gene: TRBV28; J gene: TRBJ1-2; CDR3 length: 13; D gene: NA; clone size: few; CDR3 protein: CASSLAETDGYTF; CDR3 DNA: TGTGCCAGCAGTTTAGCAGAAACGGATGGCTACACCTTC
V gene: TRBV6-2/TRBV6-3; J gene: TRBJ2-1; CDR3 length: 18; D gene: NA; clone size: NA; CDR3 protein: CASSYPSEVGPGAGEQFF; CDR3 DNA: TGTGCCAGCAGTTACCCCTCCGAAGTCGGGCCGGGGGCCGGTGAGCAGTTCTTC
V gene: TRBV11-2; J gene: TRBJ1-4; CDR3 length: 14; D gene: NA; clone size: NA; CDR3 protein: CASSPGGEREKLFF; CDR3 DNA: TGTGCCAGCAGCCCGGGAGGTGAGAGGGAAAAACTGTTTTTT
V gene: TRBV11-2; J gene: TRBJ2-7; CDR3 length: 14; D gene: NA; clone size: once; CDR3 protein: CASSPRLALYEQYF; CDR3 DNA: TGTGCCAGCAGCCCTAGACTGGCACTCTACGAGCAGTACTTC
V gene: TRBV25-1; J gene: TRBJ1-4; CDR3 length: 15; D gene: NA; clone size: few; CDR3 protein: CASSESSGIYEKLFF; CDR3 DNA: TGTGCCAGCAGTGAATCGAGCGGGATCTATGAAAAACTGTTTTTT
V gene: TRBV2; J gene: TRBJ2-4; CDR3 length: 16; D gene: TRBD2; clone size: NA; CDR3 protein: CASSPSWAGVKNIQYF; CDR3 DNA: TGTGCCAGCAGTCCATCTTGGGCGGGAGTCAAAAACATTCAGTACTTC
V gene: TRBV9; J gene: TRBJ2-6; CDR3 length: 16; D gene: NA; clone size: NA; CDR3 protein: CASSAYSSTGANVLTF; CDR3 DNA: TGTGCCAGCAGCGCTTACAGTAGCACTGGGGCCAACGTCCTGACTTTC
V gene: TRBV3-1; J gene: TRBJ2-7; CDR3 length: 15; D gene: NA; clone size: NA; CDR3 protein: CASSQELPGFNEQYF; CDR3 DNA: TGTGCCAGCAGCCAAGAACTCCCTGGGTTTAACGAGCAGTACTTC
V gene: TRBV10-2; J gene: TRBJ2-5; CDR3 length: 13; D gene: NA; clone size: few; CDR3 protein: CASSGRAEETQYF; CDR3 DNA: TGCGCCAGCAGTGGTCGGGCGGAAGAGACCCAGTACTTC
V gene: TRBV19; J gene: TRBJ1-1; CDR3 length: 16; D gene: NA; clone size: NA; CDR3 protein: CASSIDGGMVNTEAFF; CDR3 DNA: TGTGCCAGTAGTATAGATGGGGGAATGGTGAACACTGAAGCTTTCTTT
V gene: TRBV7-9; J gene: TRBJ1-4; CDR3 length: 19; D gene: NA; clone size: NA; CDR3 protein: CASSLAGEGRRYFYEKLFF; CDR3 DNA: TGTGCCAGCAGCTTAGCTGGAGAGGGCCGACGCTACTTTTATGAAAAACTGTTTTTT
V gene: TRBV20-1; J gene: TRBJ1-3; CDR3 length: 14; D gene: TRBD1; clone size: NA; CDR3 protein: CSARTGLSGNTIYF; CDR3 DNA: TGCAGTGCTCGGACAGGTCTTTCTGGAAACACCATATATTTT
V gene: TRBV4-1; J gene: TRBJ2-7; CDR3 length: 12; D gene: NA; clone size: NA; CDR3 protein: CASSQAEGEQYF; CDR3 DNA: TGCGCCAGCAGCCAAGCGGAGGGCGAGCAGTACTTC